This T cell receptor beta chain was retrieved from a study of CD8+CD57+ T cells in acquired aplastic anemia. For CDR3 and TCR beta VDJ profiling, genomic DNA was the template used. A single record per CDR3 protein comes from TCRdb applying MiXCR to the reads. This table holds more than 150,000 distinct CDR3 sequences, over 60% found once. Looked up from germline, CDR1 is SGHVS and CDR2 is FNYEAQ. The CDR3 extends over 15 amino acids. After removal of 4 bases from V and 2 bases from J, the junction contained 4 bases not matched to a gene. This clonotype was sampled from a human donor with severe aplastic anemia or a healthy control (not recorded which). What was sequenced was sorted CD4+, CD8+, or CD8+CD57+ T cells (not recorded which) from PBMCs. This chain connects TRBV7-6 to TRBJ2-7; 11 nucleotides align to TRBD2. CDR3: CASSYGTSGTYEQYF. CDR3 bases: TGTGCCAGCAGCTACGGGACTAGCGGCACCTACGAGCAGTACTTC.